This T cell receptor beta chain comes out of a study of blood T cell repertoires in COVID-19. Whole-study context: Samples representing acute and convalescent COVID-19 were sourced from the United States, Italy and Spain.

Germline V gene lookup returns CDR1 ENHRY and CDR2 SYGVKD. V lost 11 bases to trimming and J lost 1 base, with 15 bases between them. The CDR3 loop spans 13 amino acids. This clone was recorded only once. In the source study's methods: Amplifying reference gene primers gave estimates of nucleated cell counts. Profiling relied on immunoSEQ multiplex PCR, and the TCRdb table lists in-frame clones only, not all of them. The V and J calls and clone size were taken over from that table, and D and trimming were inferred from the DNA. The sample has under 250,000 clones; under 90% are singletons. The receptor's source is a woman of 80 years or more with acute or convalescent COVID-19. The sequenced material came from peripheral blood. The chain recombines TRBV10-3 with TRBJ2-7; D possibly corresponds to TRBD2 (5 bases). The CDR3 DNA sequence: TGTGCCGGCGGAGGCGGAAAATCCTACGAGCAGTACTTC. It translates to CAGGGGKSYEQYF.